The 29 T cell receptor beta chains in this list originate from one sample, sequenced in a study of shared clonotypes between healthy human individuals. The method was immunoSEQ multiplex PCR; TCRdb's version includes in-frame clones alone and lacks a portion of them. The sample lists about 680,000 clones; about 90% were seen once. Naive CD8 populations comprised CD45RO-negative cells positively selected for CCR7, excluding terminally differentiated effector memory CD45RA+ cells. Source material: naive CD8+ T cells sorted from blood. These receptor sequences come from a man aged 25-45 years in good health.

The V call is TRBV7-9, the J call TRBJ2-6; a possible D gene is TRBD2 (6 bases). Germline CDR1 SEHNR, CDR2 FQNEAQ (reference sequence). The V end lost 4 bases, the J end lost 2 bases, and 18 bases lay between the germline ends. This CDR3 contains 18 residues. The CDR3: CASSSRGYGQPGANVLTF. The CDR3 DNA sequence: TGTGCCAGCAGCTCCCGGGGGTACGGGCAACCTGGGGCCAACGTCCTGACTTTC.

The chain recombines TRBV6-1 with TRBJ1-3, with D hard to call. CDR1 and CDR2 from the germline V gene are MNHNS and SASEGT. The CDR3 is 12 amino acids. Trimming removed 5 bases at V and 4 bases at J, with 6 bases between. This CDR3 is CASSLEGNTIYF. CDR3 coding DNA: TGTGCCAGCAGTCTTGAGGGAAACACCATATATTTT.

The chain couples TRBV11-1 to TRBJ2-1, with D possibly being TRBD1 (6 bases). V lost 5 bases and J lost 5, with 16 bases in between. The CDR3 loop spans 15 amino acids. The germline gives CDR1 SGHAT, CDR2 FQDESV (reference sequence). Written as DNA, the CDR3 is TGTGCCAGCAGCCATATCGGACAGAGAGACAATGAGCAGTTCTTC. Its translation: CASSHIGQRDNEQFF.

V and J are TRBV4-3 and TRBJ1-5; TRBD1 might be the D (6 bases). Looked up from germline, CDR1 is LGHNA and CDR2 is YSLEER. V was shortened by 1 base and J by 6 bases, with 22 bases between the two germline ends. The CDR3 has 18 amino acids. This CDR3 is CASSQGEQGWVFGQPQHF. Written as DNA, the CDR3 is TGCGCCAGCAGCCAAGGGGAACAGGGATGGGTTTTCGGTCAGCCCCAGCATTTT.

This clone appeared a few times. The rearrangement joins TRBV7-9 to TRBJ2-7; D gene ambiguous. CDR1 and CDR2 from the germline V gene are SEHNR and FQNEAQ (reference sequence). The CDR3 loop spans 14 amino acids. The V gene lost 5 bases and the J gene lost 2 bases, with 13 bases spanning the gap. This CDR3 is CASSPVIPPYEQYF. CDR3 coding DNA: TGTGCCAGCAGCCCAGTGATACCTCCCTACGAGCAGTACTTC.

This chain joins TRBV7-8 and TRBJ2-5; D gene uncertain. V dropped 4 bases and J dropped 7 bases, with 7 bases sitting between them. CDR3 length equals 11 residues. Germline CDR1 reads SGHVS; CDR2 reads FQNEAQ. CDR3 amino acids: CASSSTGTQYF. The CDR3 nucleotides read TGTGCCAGCAGCTCAACCGGGACCCAGTACTTC.

The chain recombines TRBV5-1 with TRBJ2-3, with a tentative D call TRBD2 (6 bases). Trimming took 2 bases from V and 6 from J, leaving 22 bases between them. This CDR3 has 17 residues. Germline CDR1 is SGHRS and CDR2 is YFSETQ. Here the CDR3 reads CASSLRGSGLTFDTQYF. As DNA, the CDR3 is TGCGCCAGCAGCTTAAGGGGCTCGGGACTCACTTTCGATACGCAGTATTTT.

The J gene is TRBJ2-2, the V gene TRBV19; D gene ambiguous. This CDR3 is built from 13 residues. Trimming pared 4 bases from V and 2 bases from J, leaving 5 bases between. Germline loops: CDR1 LNHDA, CDR2 SQIVND (reference sequence). The CDR3 nucleotides read TGTGCCAGTAGTAAGGGAAACACCGGGGAGCTGTTTTTT. This gives the protein CASSKGNTGELFF.

The genes are TRBV2 and TRBJ2-1; possibly TRBD1 or TRBD2 for D (5 bases each). This CDR3 contains 13 residues. Germline-derived CDR1 and CDR2 are SNHLY and FYNNEI. V was cut by 6 bases and J by 3 bases, with 9 bases left in between. CDR3 DNA sequence: TGTGCCAGCAGGGGACCTAACTACAATGAGCAGTTCTTC. This codes for CASRGPNYNEQFF. The whole variable domain, remainder taken from reference TRBV2 and TRBJ2-1, is EPEVTQTPSHQVTQMGQEVILRCVPISNHLYFYWYRQILGQKVEFLVSFYNNEISEKSEIFDDQFSVERPDGSNFTLKIRSTKLEDSAMYFCASRGPNYNEQFFGPGTRLTVL.

The chain employs TRBV11-3 and TRBJ2-7; D call uncertain. The CDR3 contains 13 residues. The V end lost 5 bases, the J end lost 5 bases, and 13 bases lay between the germline ends. The germline V gene encodes CDR1 SGHNT and CDR2 YENEEA. The CDR3 protein is CASSPPTSDEQYF. The CDR3, as DNA: TGTGCCAGCAGCCCCCCGACCTCGGACGAGCAGTACTTC. Full variable domain (rest looked up from reference TRBV11-3 and TRBJ2-7): EAGVVQSPRYKIIEKKQPVAFWCNPISGHNTLYWYLQNLGQGPELLIRYENEEAVDDSQLPKDRFSAERLKGVDSTLKIQPAELGDSAVYLCASSPPTSDEQYFGPGTRLTVT.

This chain links TRBV30 with TRBJ2-1; no clear D gene. Germline V gene lookup returns CDR1 GTSNPN and CDR2 SVGIG (reference sequence). V lost 1 base and J 12 bases, leaving 7 bases between the germline ends. The CDR3 runs to 10 residues. The CDR3 here is CAWSGGMQFF. CDR3 nucleotides: TGTGCCTGGAGTGGTGGAATGCAGTTCTTC.

The rearrangement joins TRBV13 to TRBJ2-1; tentative D call: TRBD2 (6 bases). Trimming pared 0 bases from V and 10 bases from J, leaving 10 bases between. The CDR3 is made up of 13 amino acids. Per germline, CDR1 PRHDT and CDR2 FYEKMQ (reference sequence). The DNA for the CDR3 is TGTGCCAGCAGCTTAGGGTCGGGGGTGGAGCAGTTCTTC. Its protein product is CASSLGSGVEQFF.

The rearrangement joins TRBV7-6 to TRBJ2-7; 9 bases align to TRBD1. J lost 3 bases, V lost 5 bases, and 8 bases had no gene match. This CDR3 comprises 15 residues. CDR1 is SGHVS, CDR2 FNYEAQ, per germline. CDR3 nucleotides: TGTGCCAGCAGCCGTACCCGGGACAGGGACTACGAGCAGTACTTC. Translating it yields CASSRTRDRDYEQYF.

For the CDR3, the DNA is TGTGCCAGCAGTTGGAGGTCAGGCGAAGAGACCCAGTACTTC. Protein: CASSWRSGEETQYF. The V gene is TRBV28, the J gene TRBJ2-5, with a tentative D call TRBD2 (5 bases). V lost 4 bases and J lost 3, with 12 bases in between. Germline values: CDR1 MDHEN, CDR2 SYDVKM. The CDR3 runs to 14 residues. Full variable domain (remainder filled in from reference TRBV28 and TRBJ2-5): DVKVTQSSRYLVKRTGEKVFLECVQDMDHENMFWYRQDPGLGLRLIYFSYDVKMKEKGDIPEGYSVSREKKERFSLILESASTNQTSMYLCASSWRSGEETQYFGPGTRLLVL.

In its sample, this clone was seen once. V and J are TRBV15 and TRBJ2-7, with 7 positions matching TRBD2. Germline V gene data show CDR1 as LNHNV and CDR2 as YYDKDF (reference sequence). The CDR3 has 15 residues. Trimming took 1 base from V and 0 from J; bases not matched to a gene: 3. The CDR3 DNA reads TGTGCCACCAGCAGAGTAAGCGGGACCTCCTACGAGCAGTACTTC. Amino acids: CATSRVSGTSYEQYF.

The chain joins TRBV19 to TRBJ2-7; TRBD2 matches 10 bases. The CDR3 is 15 amino acids. The junction had 9 bases not matched to a gene; V was cut back by 3 bases and J by 7 bases. Germline assignment: CDR1 LNHDA and CDR2 SQIVND (reference sequence). The CDR3 DNA reads as TGTGCCAGTAGTATTCTGCTAGCGGGAGTAGATGAGCAGTACTTC. It specifies CASSILLAGVDEQYF.

The chain is built from TRBV5-1 and TRBJ2-5; D gene ambiguous. Trimming stripped 2 bases from V and 4 bases from J, with 12 bases between. The CDR3 is 14 amino acids. Germline values: CDR1 SGHRS, CDR2 YFSETQ. This chain's CDR3 is CASSFWGPAETQYF. In DNA form, the CDR3 reads TGCGCCAGCAGCTTTTGGGGTCCGGCAGAGACCCAGTACTTC.

V and J are TRBV15 and TRBJ2-5; unclear D gene. This CDR3 region has 14 residues. CDR1 and CDR2 (germline): LNHNV, YYDKDF (reference sequence). V shed 0 bases and J shed 5 bases, with 10 bases lying between them. The CDR3 DNA follows: TGTGCCACCAGCAGAGATAGGATCTATGAGACCCAGTACTTC. Translating gives CATSRDRIYETQYF.

Remarks on this clone: Other DNA sequences in this specimen translate into the identical CDR3. V is TRBV9 and J is TRBJ2-7; D possibly corresponds to TRBD2 (6 bases). Germline CDR1 and CDR2: SGDLS and YYNGEE. This CDR3 has 14 residues. The germline V and J ends were trimmed by 0 bases and 2 bases, with 9 bases remaining between them. This CDR3 reads CASSVGTGAYEQYF. The CDR3 DNA reads as TGTGCCAGCAGCGTAGGAACGGGGGCCTACGAGCAGTACTTC. The variable domain in full, with the rest retrieved from reference TRBV9 and TRBJ2-7, is DSGVTQTPKHLITATGQRVTLRCSPRSGDLSVYWYQQSLDQGLQFLIQYYNGEERAKGNILERFSAQQFPDLHSELNLSSLELGDSALYFCASSVGTGAYEQYFGPGTRLTVT.

The chain is built from TRBV6-6 and TRBJ2-1; 8 bases align to TRBD2. CDR1 MNHNY and CDR2 SVGAGI come from the germline V gene (reference sequence). CDR3 length equals 15 residues. V lost 0 bases, J lost 7 bases, and 5 bases stayed unmatched. The CDR3 loop reads CASSYSREGRNEQFF. In nucleotides, the CDR3 is TGTGCCAGCAGTTACTCCCGGGAGGGCCGTAATGAGCAGTTCTTC.

The chain has TRBV29-1 and TRBJ2-1, with 9 positions matching TRBD1. V was pared by 6 bases and J by 8 bases, with 5 bases of the junction left unmatched. Germline CDR1 is SQVTM and CDR2 is ANQGSEA. CDR3 length: 12 amino acids. This CDR3 is CSVIRQGDEQFF. CDR3 nucleotide sequence: TGCAGCGTAATCAGACAGGGGGATGAGCAGTTCTTC.

This sequence joins TRBV5-6 and TRBJ2-1; the D gene is possibly TRBD2 (6 bases). Trimming stripped 0 bases from V and 7 bases from J, with 8 bases between. Germline V gene data show CDR1 as SGHDT and CDR2 as YYEEEE. This CDR3 contains 13 residues. The CDR3 spells CASSLVAGNEQFF. CDR3 in DNA: TGTGCCAGCAGCTTGGTTGCGGGGAATGAGCAGTTCTTC.

CDR3 DNA: TGTGCCAGCAGCTCCCGGGACAGGGGGATGGACGAGCAGTACTTC. It yields the protein CASSSRDRGMDEQYF. The chain combines TRBV7-9 with TRBJ2-7, with 11 bases matching TRBD1. With V trimmed by 4 bases and J by 5 bases, 7 bases remained unmatched. The CDR3 has 15 residues. Per germline, CDR1 SEHNR and CDR2 FQNEAQ (reference sequence).

This chain connects TRBV7-2 to TRBJ1-2; unclear D gene. The germline V gene encodes CDR1 SGHTA and CDR2 FQGNSA. This CDR3 is 13 amino acids long. V was trimmed by 6 bases and J by 2 bases, leaving 10 bases between them. CDR3 bases: TGTGCCAGCAGTTACGGACTAAACTATGGCTACACCTTC. It is translated as CASSYGLNYGYTF.

V gene TRBV7-9 combines with J gene TRBJ2-1, with D perhaps TRBD2 (5 bases). Germline-derived CDR1 and CDR2 are SEHNR and FQNEAQ (reference sequence). V lost 7 bases and J 1 base, leaving 14 bases between the germline ends. The length of the CDR3 is 15 residues. The CDR3 sequence: CASKVGVGSYNEQFF. The CDR3 bases are TGTGCCAGCAAGGTCGGGGTAGGGTCCTACAATGAGCAGTTCTTC. Looking up the rest from reference TRBV7-9 and TRBJ2-1 gives the full variable domain: DTGVSQNPRHKITKRGQNVTFRCDPISEHNRLYWYRQTLGQGPEFLTYFQNEAQLEKSRLLSDRFSAERPKGSFSTLEIQRTEQGDSAMYLCASKVGVGSYNEQFFGPGTRLTVL.

This rearrangement joins TRBV11-2 to TRBJ2-1; TRBD2 aligns across 12 bases. The CDR3 consists of 14 residues. Trimming took 5 bases from V and 5 from J; bases not matched to a gene: 1. Germline assignment: CDR1 SGHAT and CDR2 FQNNGV. CDR3: CASSGLAGNNEQFF. The CDR3 region has the DNA TGTGCCAGCAGCGGACTAGCGGGAAACAATGAGCAGTTCTTC.

The J gene is TRBJ2-6, the V gene TRBV29-1, with TRBD1 matching 7 bases. This CDR3 is 16 amino acids long. Germline V gene sequence: CDR1 SQVTM, CDR2 ANQGSEA. Trimming removed 7 bases from V and 2 bases from J; junction bases left unmatched: 11. CDR3 sequence: CSAWTGLIAGANVLTF. The CDR3 DNA follows: TGCAGCGCTTGGACAGGTCTGATCGCTGGGGCCAACGTCCTGACTTTC.

This chain links TRBV2 with TRBJ1-1, with D maybe TRBD1 (5 bases). Looked up from germline, CDR1 is SNHLY and CDR2 is FYNNEI. The CDR3 length is 16 residues. V gave up 3 bases and J gave up 0 bases, with 14 bases separating them. The CDR3 is CASSERGGRVNTEAFF. The CDR3 nucleotides are TGTGCCAGCAGTGAGAGGGGAGGGCGGGTGAACACTGAAGCTTTCTTT.

This chain links TRBV6-6 with TRBJ2-7; 7 nucleotides line up with TRBD1. Germline CDR1 MNHNY, CDR2 SVGAGI (reference sequence). The CDR3 has 14 amino acids. V was clipped by 5 bases and J by 3 bases; unmatched bases: 7. The CDR3 protein is CASSPDRSFYEQYF. As DNA, the CDR3 is TGTGCCAGCAGTCCGGACAGGAGCTTCTACGAGCAGTACTTC.